This TCR beta chain was profiled in a study of early T cells in non-severe SARS-CoV-2 infection. Whole-study results and caveats: The study's VDJdb matching favored anti-spike CD8 responses and missed private and CD4 specificities.

Germline V lookup: CDR1 KGHSH, CDR2 LQKENI. The V gene lost 3 bases and the J gene lost 2 bases, with 13 bases spanning the gap. CDR3 length: 15 residues. This clonotype came up many times. The antigen is not known. The protocol attached unique molecular identifiers to individual cDNA molecules. MiXCR, applied by TCRdb to the 5' RACE reads, yields one record per CDR3 protein. The sample lists about 52,000 distinct CDR3 sequences, 11% occurring once. The chain is built from TRBV18 and TRBJ2-5; D perhaps matches TRBD1 (5 bases). What was sequenced was whole blood. The sequence derives from an adult who was a healthcare worker with PCR-confirmed SARS-CoV-2 infection or an uninfected control (not recorded which). CDR3 sequence: CASSPIGVGQETQYF. Written as DNA, the CDR3 is TGTGCCAGCTCACCGATAGGGGTAGGGCAAGAGACCCAGTACTTC.